This TCR beta chain was profiled in a study of blood T cell repertoires in COVID-19 (dated by TCRdb to the early 2020s). About the full investigation: Collaborator samples came from the United States, Italy and Spain and covered acute and convalescent phases of COVID-19. A de-identified subject ID, COVID-19 status, age in years and sex were almost always included in the sample metadata. The material from the prospective study consisted of cDNA or gDNA derived from T cells, B-cell-depleted T cells, or PBMCs. The samples were drawn from the first 160 participants of the ongoing ImmuneRACE study and from 1,254 subjects provided by 6 global collaborators. The dataset comprised deeply sampled blood TCRbeta repertoires from subjects exposed to, actively infected with, or recovered from COVID-19. A freely available public database, intended as a resource for researchers studying the immune response to SARS-CoV-2, is where the repertoires were released. HLA class I and class II types, where available, came from metadata supplied by the sample provider rather than from assay-based typing.

TCRbeta CDR3 regions were amplified from genomic DNA by means of the immunoSEQ Assay, a bias-controlled multiplex PCR. In the paper's pipeline: Within the assay, amplification of reference gene primers was used to estimate how many nucleated cells each sample contained. Sequence reads were collapsed and filtered to measure the absolute abundance of every unique TCRbeta CDR3 rearrangement. For each sample, productive Simpson clonality was calculated by taking the square root of Simpson's diversity index across productive rearrangements. TCRdb mirrors the immuneACCESS table, restricted to in-frame sequences. Some clones are absent from its copies; in checked studies, under half trace to an unresolved V gene, and the reason for the others is unknown. Clonal size and the V and J genes are those of that table, whereas D and trimming came from the DNA. This sample comprises 120,000 or so clones, about 80% of them detected only once. The ten biggest clones cover around 37% of the sample.

The collaborating institutions used their own protocols to collect whole blood in K2EDTA tubes. For TCRbeta analysis, collaborators shipped samples as frozen whole blood, isolated PBMCs, or DNA extracted from either of those sample types. This clone has only one observation. Its antigen remains undetermined. Nothing much larger sits one base from this clone, and base qualities are not available. The research as a whole found: The quantity of clinical and demographic metadata differed by source and by participant and was supplied without curation.

The origin of this receptor is a man aged 40-55 years with active or convalescent COVID-19. Material: peripheral blood.

This receptor has the CDR3 CASSEYWTASHEQYF. The DNA sequence is as follows: TGTGCCAGCAGTGAATATTGGACAGCTAGCCACGAGCAGTACTTC. This sequence uses TRBV25-1 and TRBJ2-7, and possibly TRBD1, on 6 matching bases. There are 15 amino acids in the CDR3, from cysteine to phenylalanine inclusive. Left in the record is the CDR3 DNA by itself, 45 bases read in frame from the first base. V is reduced by 0 bases and J by 5 bases, leaving a spacing of 14 bases between them. The germline V gene supplies CDR1 MGHDK and CDR2 SYGVNS.